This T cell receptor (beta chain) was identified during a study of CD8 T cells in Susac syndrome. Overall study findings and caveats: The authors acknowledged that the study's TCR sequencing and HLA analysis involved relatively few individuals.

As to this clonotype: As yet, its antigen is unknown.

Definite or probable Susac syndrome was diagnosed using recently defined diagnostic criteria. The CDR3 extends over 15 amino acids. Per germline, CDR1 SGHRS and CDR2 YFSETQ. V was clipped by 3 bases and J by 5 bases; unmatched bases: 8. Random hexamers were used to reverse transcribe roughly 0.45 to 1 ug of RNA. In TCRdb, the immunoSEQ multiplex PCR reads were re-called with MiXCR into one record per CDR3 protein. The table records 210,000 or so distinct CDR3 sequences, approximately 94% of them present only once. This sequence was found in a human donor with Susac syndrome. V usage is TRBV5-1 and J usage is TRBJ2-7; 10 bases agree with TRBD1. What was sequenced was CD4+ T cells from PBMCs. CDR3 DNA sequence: TGCGCCAGCAGCTCCGACCGGGACAGGGGACACGAGCAGTACTTC. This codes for CASSSDRDRGHEQYF.